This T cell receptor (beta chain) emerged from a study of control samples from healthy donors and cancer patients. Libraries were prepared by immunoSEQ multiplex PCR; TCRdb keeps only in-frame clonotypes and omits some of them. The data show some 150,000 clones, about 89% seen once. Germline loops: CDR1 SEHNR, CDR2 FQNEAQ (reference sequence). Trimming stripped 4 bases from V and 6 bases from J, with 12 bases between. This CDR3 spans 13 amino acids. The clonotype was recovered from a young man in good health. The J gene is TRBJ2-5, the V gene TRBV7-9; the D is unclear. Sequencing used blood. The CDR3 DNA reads TGTGCCAGCAGCTCTCCTGTCCTAAAGACCCAGTACTTC. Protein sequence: CASSSPVLKTQYF.